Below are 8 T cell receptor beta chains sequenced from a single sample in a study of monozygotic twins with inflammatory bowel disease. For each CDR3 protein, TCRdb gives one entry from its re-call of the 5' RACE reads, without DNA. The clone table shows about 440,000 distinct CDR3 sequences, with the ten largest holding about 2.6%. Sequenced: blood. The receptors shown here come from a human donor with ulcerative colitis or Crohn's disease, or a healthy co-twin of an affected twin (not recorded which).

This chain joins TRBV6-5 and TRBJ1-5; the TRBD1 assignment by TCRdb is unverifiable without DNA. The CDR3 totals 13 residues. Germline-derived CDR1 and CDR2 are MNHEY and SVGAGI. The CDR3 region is CASMAGVNQPQHF.

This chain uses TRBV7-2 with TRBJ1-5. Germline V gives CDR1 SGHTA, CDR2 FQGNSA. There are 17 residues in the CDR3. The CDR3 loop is CASSLESSRSANQPQHF.

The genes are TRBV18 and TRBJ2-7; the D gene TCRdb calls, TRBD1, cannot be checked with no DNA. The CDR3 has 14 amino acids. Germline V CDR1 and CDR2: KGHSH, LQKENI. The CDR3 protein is CASSTGTGWYEQYF. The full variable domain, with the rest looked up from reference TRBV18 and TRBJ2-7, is NAGVMQNPRHLVRRRGQEARLRCSPMKGHSHVYWYRQLPEEGLKFMVYLQKENIIDESGMPKERFSAEFPKEGPSILRIQQVVRGDSAAYFCASSTGTGWYEQYFGPGTRLTVT.

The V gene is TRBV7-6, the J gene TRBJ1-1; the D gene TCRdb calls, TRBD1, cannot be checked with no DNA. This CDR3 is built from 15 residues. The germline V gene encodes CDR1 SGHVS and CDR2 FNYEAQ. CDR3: CASSPGEGAYTEAFF.

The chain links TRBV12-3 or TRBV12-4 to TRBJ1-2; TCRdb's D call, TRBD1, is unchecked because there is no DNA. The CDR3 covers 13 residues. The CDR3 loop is CASIRGGDYGYTF.

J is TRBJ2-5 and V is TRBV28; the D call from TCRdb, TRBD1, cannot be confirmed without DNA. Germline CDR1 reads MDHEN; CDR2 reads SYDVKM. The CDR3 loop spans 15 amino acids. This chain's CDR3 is CASSPGATDQETQYF.

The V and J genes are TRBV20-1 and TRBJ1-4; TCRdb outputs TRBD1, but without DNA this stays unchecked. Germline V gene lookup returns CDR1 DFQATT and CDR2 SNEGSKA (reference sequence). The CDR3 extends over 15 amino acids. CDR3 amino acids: CSARDLGQGFEKLFF.

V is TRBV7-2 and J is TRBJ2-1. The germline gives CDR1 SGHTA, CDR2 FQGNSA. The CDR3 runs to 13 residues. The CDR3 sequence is CASSFRLYNEQFF.